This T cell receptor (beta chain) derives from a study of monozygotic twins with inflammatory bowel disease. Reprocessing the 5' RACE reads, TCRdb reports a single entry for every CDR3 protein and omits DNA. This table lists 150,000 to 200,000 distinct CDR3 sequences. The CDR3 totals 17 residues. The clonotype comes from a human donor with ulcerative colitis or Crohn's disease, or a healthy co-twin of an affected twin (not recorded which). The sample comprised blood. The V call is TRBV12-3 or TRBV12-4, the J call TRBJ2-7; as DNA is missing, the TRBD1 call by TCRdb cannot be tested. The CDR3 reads CASSVPGQAIDGFEQYF.